This TCR beta chain was sequenced in a study of blood T cells in healthy people across ages. Study-wide results and limits: More naive CD4+ cells and higher diversity marked long-lived donors relative to aged donors. Among T cells, TCR beta diversity per million cells dropped roughly linearly as age rose.

Extractions gave at least 5.5 micrograms of total RNA per sample. For this clonotype: Its specificity is unknown.

The germline V gene has CDR1 DFQATT and CDR2 SNEGSKA (reference sequence). The CDR3 covers 16 residues. V trimming: 0 bases; J trimming: 4 bases; junction bases outside the gene matches: 8. A second roughly 7 to 12 cycle PCR used barcoded and J-beta primers. A single record per CDR3 protein comes from TCRdb applying MiXCR to the 5' RACE reads. The sample records 700,000 to 850,000 distinct CDR3 sequences, about 53% being singletons. The V and J genes are TRBV20-1 and TRBJ2-5; 10 bases are shared with TRBD1. Sequencing was performed on blood. The clonotype originates from a man older than 75 in good health. CDR3 in DNA: TGCAGTGCTAGAGATTTAATCGACAGGGGGCGAGAGACCCAGTACTTC. Translation: CSARDLIDRGRETQYF.